The T cell receptor beta chain under discussion was sequenced for a study of T cell responses to AZD1222 COVID-19 vaccine. Across the whole study: Pooling covered second doses at about 4 or about 12 weeks.

The assay was immunoSEQ multiplex PCR, and TCRdb's table has in-frame clones only and misses some. Here the sample spans about 85,000 clones, 80% to 90% being singletons. Overall study results and limits: No day 14 peak samples; only post-peak repertoires were characterized. Epitopes outside B.1.351 and B.1.1.7 mutated regions reportedly drew nearly half of spike TCRs.

This clone came up a few times. The antigen remains undetermined. Trimming took off 2 bases at V and 0 bases at J, with 16 bases between the two ends. This CDR3 is built from 16 residues. The germline gives CDR1 GTSNPN, CDR2 SVGIG (reference sequence). Sample: peripheral blood, taken on day 0 of AZD1222 vaccination. This TCR was sampled from an adult in good health. The V and J genes are TRBV30 and TRBJ1-1, with D possibly being TRBD1 (6 bases). CDR3 protein: CAWSRSTGLLNTEAFF. In DNA, the CDR3 is TGTGCCTGGAGTAGAAGTACAGGGCTACTGAACACTGAAGCTTTCTTT.